The rows below give T cell receptor beta chains drawn from one sample of a study of blood T cell repertoires in COVID-19. Produced via immunoSEQ multiplex PCR; TCRdb's table is partial and in-frame only. The sample holds roughly 390,000 clones, 80% to 90% seen once. Sequencing used peripheral blood. The source is a woman in her thirties with COVID-19, enrolled during active disease. Both conserved end residues are part of each CDR3. A D gene is named only where the DNA matches it firmly. Some rows mark clone size as missing; the rest say once, few, many or name a class of expanded clone.

TRBD2,-,TRBJ2-5,TRBV11-2,CASSLRVSGRARETQYF,TGTGCCAGCAGCTTAAGGGTTAGCGGGAGGGCCCGAGAGACCCAGTACTTC
-,medium-sized,TRBJ2-1,TRBV6-1,CASSEASGNGGNEQFF,TGTGCCAGCAGTGAAGCTAGCGGCAATGGGGGGAATGAGCAGTTCTTC
-,-,TRBJ1-2,TRBV7-2,CASSLRAGRGYTF,TGTGCCAGCAGCTTACGGGCAGGGCGAGGCTACACCTTC
-,-,TRBJ2-2,TRBV9,CASSVIPAGELFF,TGTGCCAGCAGCGTCATCCCGGCCGGGGAGCTGTTTTTT
TRBD2,-,TRBJ2-7,TRBV2,CASRLGSGRTYEQYF,TGTGCCAGCCGTCTCGGGAGCGGGAGGACGTACGAGCAGTACTTC
-,-,TRBJ2-1,TRBV19,CASSIADNEQFF,TGTGCCAGTAGTATAGCCGACAATGAGCAGTTCTTC
-,few,TRBJ2-7,TRBV12-3/TRBV12-4,CASSYYTYEQYF,TGTGCCAGCAGTTACTATACCTACGAGCAGTACTTC
TRBD2,-,TRBJ2-1,TRBV27,CASSLRTSSNEQFF,TGTGCCAGCAGTTTACGGACTAGCAGCAATGAGCAGTTCTTC
-,-,TRBJ1-6,TRBV27,CASSLRGIPYNSPLHF,TGTGCCAGCAGTTTGAGGGGGATCCCCTATAATTCACCCCTCCACTTT
-,few,TRBJ2-1,TRBV5-8,CASSLGRVTYNEQFF,TGTGCCAGCAGCTTGGGACGGGTTACCTACAATGAGCAGTTCTTC
TRBD2,-,TRBJ2-1,TRBV12-3/TRBV12-4,CASSLGTRNEQFF,TGTGCCAGCAGTTTAGGGACTAGAAATGAGCAGTTCTTC
-,-,TRBJ2-2,TRBV5-6,CASTPLARTGELFF,TGTGCCAGCACTCCGCTAGCGCGGACCGGGGAGCTGTTTTTT
-,-,TRBJ1-2,TRBV30,CAWEAGSNYGYTF,TGTGCCTGGGAGGCAGGAAGTAACTATGGCTACACCTTC
-,-,TRBJ1-1,TRBV2,CAVRMNTEAFF,TGTGCCGTCAGGATGAACACTGAAGCTTTCTTT
TRBD2,-,TRBJ2-3,TRBV5-1,CASSLEREDTDTQYF,TGCGCCAGCAGCTTGGAGCGGGAGGACACAGATACGCAGTATTTT
-,-,TRBJ2-3,TRBV10-1,CASSDAGRTDTQYF,TGCGCCAGCAGTGATGCGGGACGCACAGATACGCAGTATTTT
TRBD1,-,TRBJ1-2,TRBV28,CASSFWTGRYGYTF,TGTGCCAGCAGTTTCTGGACAGGGCGTTATGGCTACACCTTC